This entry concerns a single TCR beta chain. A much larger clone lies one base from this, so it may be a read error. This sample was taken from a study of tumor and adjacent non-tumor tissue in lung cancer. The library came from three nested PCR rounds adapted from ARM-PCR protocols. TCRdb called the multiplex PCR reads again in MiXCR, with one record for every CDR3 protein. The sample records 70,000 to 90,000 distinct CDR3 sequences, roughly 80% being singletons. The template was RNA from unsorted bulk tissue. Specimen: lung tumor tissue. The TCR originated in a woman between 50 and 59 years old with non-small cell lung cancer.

Here the CDR3 reads CASNLRDSTDTQYF. For the CDR3, the DNA is TGTGCCAGCAACCTCCGGGACAGCACAGATACGCAGTATTTT. The rearrangement joins TRBV7-9 to TRBJ2-3; tentatively, D is TRBD1 or TRBD2 (5 bases each). The CDR3 runs 14 residues. The V gene's germline CDR1 is SEHNR and CDR2 FQNEAQ (reference sequence). The V and J ends lost 7 bases and 0 bases respectively, with 11 bases between them. The variable domain in full, with the rest retrieved from reference TRBV7-9 and TRBJ2-3, is DTGVSQNPRHKITKRGQNVTFRCDPISEHNRLYWYRQTLGQGPEFLTYFQNEAQLEKSRLLSDRFSAERPKGSFSTLEIQRTEQGDSAMYLCASNLRDSTDTQYFGPGTRLTVL.